This TCR beta chain is from a study of blood T cells in healthy people across ages. General study results and limits: Researchers judged that diversity estimates from one million T cells fell short of true values.

Through a sample-barcoded 5' primer and a J-beta primer mix, a second PCR was run for 7 to 11 cycles. At least 2.5 million CDR3-containing paired-end reads were obtained per sample. A single record per CDR3 protein comes from TCRdb applying MiXCR to the 5' RACE reads. The data hold hundreds of thousands of distinct CDR3 sequences, with over 45% observed a single time. Comments on this clonotype: No antigen is known for it.

The CDR3 spans 14 residues. V was cut by 7 bases and J by 0 bases, with 14 bases left in between. The germline V gene has CDR1 SGHKS and CDR2 YYEKEE (reference sequence). Per-sample PBMC isolation yielded at least 6.5 million cells. The sequencing input was blood. The V call is TRBV5-5, the J call TRBJ2-7; D gene uncertain. This TCR was sampled from a man aged 30-40 years in good health. CDR3 amino acids: CASGSDALSYEQYF. The CDR3 coding sequence is TGTGCCAGCGGGTCCGACGCGCTCTCCTACGAGCAGTACTTC. Supplemented by reference TRBV5-5 and TRBJ2-7, the full variable domain reads DAGVTQSPTHLIKTRGQQVTLRCSPISGHKSVSWYQQVLGQGPQFIFQYYEKEERGRGNFPDRFSARQFPNYSSELNVNALLLGDSALYLCASGSDALSYEQYFGPGTRLTVT.